The clone carrying this T cell receptor beta chain was observed a single time. The antigen is not known. The repertoire was sequenced with immunoSEQ multiplex PCR; TCRdb's copy has only in-frame clones and lacks some. This sample has fewer than 40,000 clones; roughly three quarters occur once, and the top ten carry 0.85% to 1.3%. Trimming removed 1 base from V and 1 base from J, with 8 bases in between. The CDR3 is 14 residues long. In germline, CDR1 is KGHSH, CDR2 LQKENI. The data were obtained in a study of T cells in narcolepsy. Overall study findings and caveats: Autoreactive HCRT-specific and TRIB2-specific clonotypes were marked in same-patient CSF-versus-blood CD4+ comparisons. Healthy controls reportedly lacked the autoreactive clonotypes serially found in patients' blood.

Sequencing used CD45RA- memory CD4+ T cells from PBMCs. This rearrangement joins TRBV18 to TRBJ2-7; D may match TRBD1 or TRBD2 (6 bases each). The TCR was taken from a human donor with narcolepsy. The CDR3 reads CASSPQGGSYEQYF. The DNA for the CDR3 is TGTGCCAGCTCACCACAAGGGGGGTCCTACGAGCAGTACTTC. The complete variable domain, with remaining parts taken from reference TRBV18 and TRBJ2-7, reads NAGVMQNPRHLVRRRGQEARLRCSPMKGHSHVYWYRQLPEEGLKFMVYLQKENIIDESGMPKERFSAEFPKEGPSILRIQQVVRGDSAAYFCASSPQGGSYEQYFGPGTRLTVT.